These 20 T cell receptor beta chains share one sample of origin, sequenced in a study of blood T cells in healthy people across ages. A second PCR, run for roughly 7 to 12 cycles, used a sample-barcoded 5' primer plus a J-beta primer mix. A single record per CDR3 protein comes from TCRdb applying MiXCR to the 5' RACE reads. The repertoire holds about 1 million distinct CDR3 sequences, with under 30% as singletons. This sample was also put to use in a study of T cells of mothers and their children.

Sequenced sample: blood. Receptors were obtained from a girl between 2 and 10 years old in good health.

The chain couples TRBV7-2 to TRBJ2-5; D perhaps matches TRBD2 (5 bases). This CDR3 spans 18 amino acids. In germline, CDR1 is SGHTA, CDR2 FQGNSA. The ends were cut back, 1 base at V and 3 bases at J, with 21 bases in the middle. CDR3 nucleotides: TGTGCCAGCAGCTTAGAACTAGTATCTAGTCTTGGGGAAGAGACCCAGTACTTC. Its protein is CASSLELVSSLGEETQYF.

The CDR3 region has the DNA TGTGCCAGCAGTCAGGATCCTAACAGGGTTAATCTCAATCAGCCCCAGCATTTT. This gives the protein CASSQDPNRVNLNQPQHF. V and J are TRBV2 and TRBJ1-5, with a weak D call TRBD1 (6 bases). V was cut by 5 bases and J by 3 bases, with 23 bases left in between. The CDR3 length is 18 residues. Germline V gene lookup returns CDR1 SNHLY and CDR2 FYNNEI.

Many counts were recorded for this clonotype. The rearrangement uses TRBV12-3 or TRBV12-4 and TRBJ2-5; D gene uncertain. This CDR3 is built from 17 residues. V was shortened by 2 bases and J by 2 bases, with 18 bases between the two germline ends. In DNA form, the CDR3 reads TGTGCCAGCAGTTTACAGTGGCTCGGTAGTCAGCAAGAGACCCAGTACTTC. Amino acids: CASSLQWLGSQQETQYF.

This chain joins TRBV24-1 and TRBJ1-3; D gene unclear. The germline CDR1 and CDR2 sequences are KGHDR and SFDVKD. Trimming took off 0 bases at V and 8 bases at J, with 7 bases between the two ends. This CDR3 region has 13 residues. The CDR3 DNA sequence: TGTGCCACCAGTGATTTGGGAGAAGACACCATATATTTT. This encodes CATSDLGEDTIYF.

This clonotype was found a few times. The chain uses TRBV3-1 and TRBJ2-1; unclear D gene. The CDR3 has 15 residues. Germline V lookup: CDR1 LGHDT, CDR2 YNNKEL (reference sequence). Trimming pared 1 base from V and 10 bases from J, leaving 17 bases between. In DNA form, the CDR3 reads TGTGCCAGCAGCCAAGGAGGCCTTTGGCCAGAGGAGCAGTTCTTC. Protein product: CASSQGGLWPEEQFF.

The sample holds a few counts of this clonotype. The rearrangement links TRBV29-1 to TRBJ2-1, with D unresolved. This CDR3 spans 14 amino acids. With 7 bases removed from V and 6 bases from J, the gap between germline ends came to 19 bases. The germline V gene encodes CDR1 SQVTM and CDR2 ANQGSEA. The CDR3 region is CSADGDLPGNEQFF. DNA of the CDR3: TGCAGCGCTGATGGGGATCTGCCGGGCAATGAGCAGTTCTTC.

This clonotype appeared a few times. The V gene is TRBV7-2, the J gene TRBJ1-3, with D unclear. CDR1 is SGHTA and CDR2 is FQGNSA in the germline V gene. With 1 base removed from V and 4 bases from J, the gap between germline ends came to 8 bases. This CDR3 region has 14 residues. The CDR3 is CASSLGSPGNTIYF. The CDR3 DNA reads as TGTGCCAGCAGCTTAGGATCCCCCGGAAACACCATATATTTT.

This clonotype was counted between two and nine times. The chain combines TRBV9 with TRBJ1-4; a possible D gene is TRBD1 (6 bases). Trimming removed 4 bases from V and 11 bases from J, with 15 bases in between. Germline V gives CDR1 SGDLS, CDR2 YYNGEE. There are 13 residues in the CDR3. The CDR3 protein is CASSLRQVGKLFF. The CDR3 DNA reads as TGTGCCAGCAGCCTACGACAGGTGGGGAAACTGTTTTTT.

The chain recombines TRBV20-1 with TRBJ2-1; D is perhaps TRBD2 (7 bases). The V end was cut by 6 bases, the J end by 8 bases, with 17 bases between. The CDR3 runs 13 residues. Germline loops: CDR1 DFQATT, CDR2 SNEGSKA (reference sequence). The CDR3 is CSAKAGAWDEQFF. Written as DNA, the CDR3 is TGCAGTGCCAAGGCGGGGGCTTGGGATGAGCAGTTCTTC.

The chain carries TRBV6-6 and TRBJ1-4, with D hard to call. This CDR3 region has 15 residues. V lost 3 bases and J 0 bases, leaving 8 bases between the germline ends. CDR1 is MNHNY, CDR2 SVGAGI, per germline (reference sequence). The CDR3: CASSYFRPTNEKLFF. CDR3 nucleotide sequence: TGTGCCAGCAGTTATTTTCGACCAACTAATGAAAAACTGTTTTTT.

This clonotype showed up many times. The chain has TRBV12-3 or TRBV12-4 and TRBJ2-3, with 14 nucleotides matching TRBD2. The CDR3 covers 18 residues. After removal of 7 bases from V and 5 bases from J, the junction contained 14 bases not matched to a gene. DNA for the CDR3: TGTGCCAGCACCCTACGTCCGGGACTAGCGGGGGTTGAAGATACGCAGTATTTT. This translates into CASTLRPGLAGVEDTQYF.

The rearrangement links TRBV20-1 to TRBJ2-3; TRBD2 agrees at 10 bases. The germline V gene has CDR1 DFQATT and CDR2 SNEGSKA (reference sequence). Losses at the gene ends were 6 bases for V and 4 bases for J; bases not matched to a gene: 13. The length of the CDR3 is 16 residues. The CDR3 here is CSAPSVAGGRPDTQYF. For the CDR3, the DNA is TGCAGTGCGCCAAGCGTAGCGGGAGGTCGACCAGATACGCAGTATTTT.

The V gene is TRBV7-8, the J gene TRBJ2-7, with D tentatively TRBD1 or TRBD2 (6 bases each). The germline gives CDR1 SGHVS, CDR2 FQNEAQ. Trimming removed 5 bases from V and 2 bases from J, with 13 bases in between. The CDR3 is 14 residues long. The chain's CDR3 is CASSQGGFTYEQYF. The CDR3 DNA is TGTGCCAGCAGCCAAGGGGGGTTCACCTACGAGCAGTACTTC.

This clonotype was seen a few times. The V and J genes are TRBV6-1 and TRBJ2-1; a weak D match, TRBD2 (5 bases). The ends were cut back, 4 bases at V and 8 bases at J, with 12 bases in the middle. Germline-derived CDR1 and CDR2 are MNHNS and SASEGT. This CDR3 has 13 amino acids. This CDR3 reads CASSGQGSDEQFF. The DNA for the CDR3 is TGTGCCAGCAGTGGGCAAGGTAGCGATGAGCAGTTCTTC.

This clonotype came up a few times. The chain employs TRBV29-1 and TRBJ1-1; 7 bases are shared with TRBD1. The CDR3 runs to 12 residues. V shed 8 bases, J shed 5 bases, and the junction held 8 bases outside the gene matches. Per germline, CDR1 SQVTM and CDR2 ANQGSEA. This CDR3 is CSLTTGLTEAFF. In nucleotides, the CDR3 is TGCAGCTTGACGACAGGGTTGACTGAAGCTTTCTTT.

This chain joins TRBV12-3 or TRBV12-4 and TRBJ2-6; maybe TRBD1 (6 bases). V was clipped by 7 bases and J by 10 bases, with 20 bases between them. The CDR3 length is 15 residues. CDR3 DNA sequence: TGTGCCAGCACCTCCATCGGAAACAGGGAAAACGTCCTGACTTTC. Translating it yields CASTSIGNRENVLTF.

This chain uses TRBV7-8 with TRBJ2-3; 11 nucleotides line up with TRBD2. V lost 0 bases and J lost 5; bases outside the gene matches: 4. There are 16 residues in the CDR3. Germline loops: CDR1 SGHVS, CDR2 FQNEAQ. The CDR3 DNA follows: TGTGCCAGCAGCTTAGCGCTACTAGCGGGAGAAGATACGCAGTATTTT. It encodes CASSLALLAGEDTQYF.

This clonotype turned up a few times. The chain is built from TRBV12-3 or TRBV12-4 and TRBJ2-5; D is possibly TRBD1 (6 bases). The J call could be wrong; TRBJ2-7 is a better fit for the DNA end. The CDR3 sequence is 16 residues long. This chain's CDR3 is CASSSSYSGQSYEQYF. CDR3 nucleotides: TGTGCCAGCAGTTCAAGTTACTCCGGACAGTCCTACGAGCAGTACTTC.

The chain combines TRBV25-1 with TRBJ2-1; D is ambiguous. Matching the DNA end better, TRBJ2-7 makes the J call doubtful. Germline V gene sequence: CDR1 MGHDK, CDR2 SYGVNS. The CDR3 is made up of 12 amino acids. The CDR3 bases are TGTGCCAGCAGTGGGTACTTGGACGAGCAGTACTTC. The encoded protein is CASSGYLDEQYF.

This rearrangement joins TRBV6-1 to TRBJ1-6; weak D call: TRBD1 (5 bases). Germline CDR1 is MNHNS and CDR2 is SASEGT. V was pared by 3 bases and J by 9 bases, with 15 bases between. The CDR3 totals 15 residues. For the CDR3, the DNA is TGTGCCAGCAGTGAGGCGGGGGGGGTGGTTTCACCCCTCCACTTT. It encodes CASSEAGGVVSPLHF.